A single sample is the source of the 24 T cell receptor beta chains below, sequenced in a study of molecular identifiers for immune sequencing clone quantification. TCRdb fed the PCR reads into MiXCR, producing one record per CDR3 protein. The table lists 460,000 or so distinct CDR3 sequences, about a quarter of them singletons, with 0.7% to 0.9% in the top ten. The sequenced sample consisted of naive CD8+ T cells from blood, with Jurkat cell RNA spiked in. Subset in this sample: FACS-sorted CD8+CD4-CCR7+CD45RA+ naive T cells. These TCRs come from a human donor in good health. Some libraries in this study had Jurkat cell RNA spiked in.

Remarks on this clonotype: The junction differs from germline at one of its ends, possibly a read error. The V gene is TRBV20-1, the J gene TRBJ2-7, with D hard to call. The CDR3 length is 13 residues. CDR1 DFQATT and CDR2 SNEGSKA come from the germline V gene (reference sequence). CDR3 protein: CSARERSSYGQYF. The CDR3 DNA reads TGCAGTGCTAGGGAAAGGAGCTCCTACGGGCAGTACTTC.

This clonotype came up many times. J is TRBJ2-2 and V is TRBV6-2 or TRBV6-3; D is unresolved. V lost 8 bases and J lost 3, with 10 bases in between. CDR1 is MNHEY and CDR2 is SVGEGT in the germline V gene. The CDR3 consists of 13 residues. As DNA, the CDR3 is TGTGCCAGCGGTACGGCGTACACCGGGGAGCTGTTTTTT. It yields the protein CASGTAYTGELFF.

This chain connects TRBV6-2 or TRBV6-3 to TRBJ2-6; tentative D call: TRBD1 (6 bases). CDR1 MNHEY and CDR2 SVGEGT come from the germline V gene. The V and J ends lost 8 bases and 2 bases respectively, with 13 bases between them. CDR3 length: 15 residues. The CDR3 region has the DNA TGTGCCAGCGTCTACAGGGATACTGGGGCCAACGTCCTGACTTTC. Translation: CASVYRDTGANVLTF.

About this clonotype itself: Relative to the germline gene, one junction end is altered; a read error may explain this. V usage is TRBV4-1 and J usage is TRBJ1-2; 7 nucleotides match TRBD1. This CDR3 is built from 15 residues. The germline V gene encodes CDR1 MGHRA and CDR2 YSYEKL. CDR3 DNA sequence: TGCGCCCGCAGCCAAGAGCCGGGGACAGCCGCCAACTACACCTTC. Translated, it gives CARSQEPGTAANYTF.

On this clonotype: Being one base from a much bigger clone, this may be a read error. The chain uses TRBV7-9 and TRBJ2-7, with D perhaps TRBD2 (6 bases). This CDR3 comprises 14 residues. Germline V gives CDR1 SEHNR, CDR2 FQNEAQ (reference sequence). CDR3 loop: CASDPLEGYYEHYF. In DNA, the CDR3 is TGTGCCAGCGACCCCTTGGAGGGTTACTACGAGCATTACTTC. The full variable domain, completed using reference TRBV7-9 and TRBJ2-7, is DTGVSQNPRHKITKRGQNVTFRCDPISEHNRLYWYRQTLGQGPEFLTYFQNEAQLEKSRLLSDRFSAERPKGSFSTLEIQRTEQGDSAMYLCASDPLEGYYEHYFGPGTRLTVT.

To note about this clonotype: No conserved phenylalanine or tryptophan is present at the end of the CDR3, so a read error is the likely explanation. This rearrangement joins TRBV9 to TRBJ2-3; D is ambiguous. Looked up from germline, CDR1 is SGDLS and CDR2 is YYNGEE. The CDR3 is made up of 11 amino acids. V lost 3 bases and J 4 bases, leaving 3 bases between the germline ends. The CDR3 loop reads CASSASDTQYL. The CDR3 region has the DNA TGTGCCAGCAGCGCCTCAGATACGCAGTATTTA.

This clonotype came up many times. The chain has TRBV19 and TRBJ2-3, with TRBD2 identical over 7 bases. CDR1 is LNHDA and CDR2 is SQIVND in the germline V gene (reference sequence). The CDR3 runs to 14 residues. J was trimmed by 1 base and V by 10 bases; bases with no gene match: 8. The chain's CDR3 is CATAGDYRTDTQYF. DNA for the CDR3: TGTGCCACAGCTGGGGACTACCGCACAGATACGCAGTATTTT.

This clonotype was recorded at least ten times. V usage is TRBV28 and J usage is TRBJ1-1, with 8 bases lining up with TRBD1. Germline V CDR1 and CDR2: MDHEN, SYDVKM. The CDR3 length is 18 residues. V shed 5 bases, J shed 7 bases, and the junction held 21 bases outside the gene matches. DNA for the CDR3: TGTGCCAGCAGTATACCCGGCCCCGGGACAGGCTTCGTCGGTGAAGCTTTCTTT. Amino acids: CASSIPGPGTGFVGEAFF.

The chain is built from TRBV7-9 and TRBJ2-2; D gene unclear. Trimming shortened V by 3 bases and J by 7 bases, and 12 bases separated the two germline ends. The CDR3 has 14 residues. Germline-derived CDR1 and CDR2 are SEHNR and FQNEAQ (reference sequence). CDR3 bases: TGTGCCAGCAGCTTGGGCAGTTCCGGCGGGGAGCTGTTTTTT. Translated, it gives CASSLGSSGGELFF.

This clonotype showed up just a few times. Written as DNA, the CDR3 is TGCGCCAGCAGCCAAGACGGGGGGTCCTCTGGAAACACCATATATTTT. This translates into CASSQDGGSSGNTIYF. The rearrangement joins TRBV4-3 to TRBJ1-3, with a tentative D call TRBD1 (5 bases). Trimming took off 0 bases at V and 0 bases at J, with 9 bases between the two ends. The CDR3 has 16 residues. Germline V gene sequence: CDR1 LGHNA, CDR2 YSLEER.

This clonotype was detected a few times. The V call is TRBV12-3 or TRBV12-4, the J call TRBJ2-7; no clear D. The CDR3 has 13 amino acids. The V end lost 6 bases, the J end lost 0 bases, and 9 bases lay between the germline ends. CDR3 protein: CASRVSDSYEQYF. CDR3 nucleotide sequence: TGTGCCAGCAGAGTGTCGGACTCCTACGAGCAGTACTTC.

The sample holds many counts of this clonotype. The chain uses TRBV7-9 and TRBJ1-1; D is perhaps TRBD1 (5 bases). Germline V lookup: CDR1 SEHNR, CDR2 FQNEAQ (reference sequence). The V and J ends lost 5 bases and 7 bases respectively, with 11 bases between them. This CDR3 contains 12 residues. In DNA form, the CDR3 reads TGTGCCAGCAGCCGGGGCGCCGGTGAAGCTTTCTTT. Encoded protein: CASSRGAGEAFF. Using reference TRBV7-9 and TRBJ1-1 for the parts outside the CDR3, the full variable domain is DTGVSQNPRHKITKRGQNVTFRCDPISEHNRLYWYRQTLGQGPEFLTYFQNEAQLEKSRLLSDRFSAERPKGSFSTLEIQRTEQGDSAMYLCASSRGAGEAFFGQGTRLTVV.

V is TRBV6-1 and J is TRBJ1-5; 7 nucleotides match TRBD1. From germline, CDR1 is MNHNS and CDR2 SASEGT. V lost 4 bases to trimming and J lost 1 base; unmatched junction nucleotides: 7. The CDR3 covers 16 residues. This chain's CDR3 is CASSGGTGVSNQPQHF. Written as DNA, the CDR3 is TGTGCCAGCAGTGGGGGAACAGGGGTGAGCAATCAGCCCCAGCATTTT.

This clonotype was counted many times. The CDR3 DNA reads TGTGCCAGCAGCCGCTTGACTAGCGGGGGCACAGATACGCAGTATTTT. It encodes CASSRLTSGGTDTQYF. V usage is TRBV7-9 and J usage is TRBJ2-3, with TRBD2 identical over 11 bases. J gave up 1 base and V 5 bases, and 5 bases lay outside the gene matches. The CDR3 extends over 16 amino acids. CDR1 is SEHNR, CDR2 FQNEAQ, per germline (reference sequence).

Of note for this clonotype: The junction differs from germline at one of its ends, possibly a read error. The gene calls are TRBV5-1 and TRBJ2-7, with D possibly being TRBD1 (5 bases). The CDR3 covers 12 residues. Germline CDR1 is SGHRS and CDR2 is YFSETQ. In nucleotides, the CDR3 is TGCGCCAGCGGCTTGGGGCGCGACGGGCAGTACTTC. Encoded protein: CASGLGRDGQYF.

This clonotype has only a few counts. The CDR3 spells CASSVPGSADTQYF. The CDR3 DNA is TGTGCCAGCAGTGTACCCGGGTCTGCAGATACGCAGTATTTT. The chain joins TRBV6-4 to TRBJ2-3; D is undetermined. Deletions cut 4 bases from V and 4 bases from J, with 12 bases between. This CDR3 has 14 residues. Germline CDR1 is MRHNA and CDR2 is SNTAGT.

The chain links TRBV4-3 to TRBJ1-3, with a possible D match to TRBD1 (6 bases). Trimming took off 4 bases at V and 0 bases at J, with 16 bases between the two ends. The length of the CDR3 is 17 residues. The germline gives CDR1 LGHNA, CDR2 YSLEER. This chain's CDR3 is CASSPEPDRNSGNTIYF. The CDR3 bases are TGCGCCAGCAGCCCAGAGCCCGACAGGAACTCTGGAAACACCATATATTTT.

This chain links TRBV9 with TRBJ2-1, with 11 bases aligning to TRBD2. Germline V gives CDR1 SGDLS, CDR2 YYNGEE. The CDR3 contains 16 residues. After removal of 4 bases from V and 2 bases from J, the junction contained 5 bases not matched to a gene. The CDR3 reads CASSLFSGGAYNEQFF. CDR3 coding DNA: TGTGCCAGCAGCTTATTTAGCGGGGGGGCCTACAATGAGCAGTTCTTC.

This clonotype was seen at least ten times. The chain carries TRBV5-6 and TRBJ2-5, with D hard to call. The length of the CDR3 is 14 residues. Deletions cut 1 base from V and 1 base from J, with 8 bases between. CDR1 and CDR2 (germline): SGHDT, YYEEEE. In DNA, the CDR3 is TGTGCCAGCAGCTTGTATGATTTCCAAGAGACCCAGTACTTC. Its translation: CASSLYDFQETQYF.

This clonotype has a count of ten or more. The chain couples TRBV11-2 to TRBJ2-1; 12 bases are shared with TRBD2. CDR3 length: 16 amino acids. V was pared by 2 bases and J by 7 bases, with 6 bases of the junction left unmatched. Per germline, CDR1 SGHAT and CDR2 FQNNGV. The CDR3 coding sequence is TGTGCCAGCAGCTTACCCCGGACTAGCGGGACGAATGAGCAGTTCTTC. Its translation: CASSLPRTSGTNEQFF.

About this clonotype: Germline is not matched at one junction end, which may reflect a read error. This sequence joins TRBV27 and TRBJ2-3; no clear D. CDR1 and CDR2 (germline): MNHEY, SMNVEV (reference sequence). There are 12 residues in the CDR3. The CDR3 DNA reads as TGTGCCAGCAGTGTATCCCAAGATACGCAGTATTTT. Translation gives CASSVSQDTQYF.

This clonotype appeared a single time. V gene TRBV15 combines with J gene TRBJ2-7; D remains ambiguous. Germline V gene data show CDR1 as LNHNV and CDR2 as YYDKDF (reference sequence). Trimming cost V 0 bases and J 6 bases, with 18 bases left between them. This CDR3 spans 16 amino acids. The CDR3, as DNA: TGTGCCACCAGCAGAGAATTGCAAAACTCGTGGGCCGAGCAGTACTTC. The encoded protein is CATSRELQNSWAEQYF.

This clonotype was picked up many times. V usage is TRBV29-1 and J usage is TRBJ2-7; D perhaps matches TRBD1 (8 bases). CDR1 and CDR2 (germline): SQVTM, ANQGSEA. CDR3 size: 13 residues. Trimming pared 6 bases from V and 1 base from J, leaving 13 bases between. CDR3: CSVSGDRSYEQYF. The CDR3 DNA sequence: TGCAGCGTCAGCGGGGACAGGTCCTACGAGCAGTACTTC.

This clonotype has only a few counts. This CDR3 reads CASSQGTSENEQFF. The CDR3 bases are TGTGCCAGCAGCCAAGGGACTAGCGAGAATGAGCAGTTCTTC. This chain uses TRBV13 with TRBJ2-1; TRBD2 matches 10 bases. There are 14 residues in the CDR3. The V gene's germline CDR1 is PRHDT and CDR2 FYEKMQ (reference sequence). V lost 5 bases, J lost 7 bases, and 5 bases stayed unmatched.